This T cell receptor beta chain was sequenced for a study of T cells after yellow fever vaccination. Turning to the study itself: Fractions of limited cellularity were prepared by means of SMART-Seq v4 Ultra Low Input.

As for this clonotype: Its antigen remains unknown.

Study-wide results and caveats: A weaker secondary response peaked on day 5, the primary on day 15. Re-detected after boosting: most primary clones, 96% of CD4 and less than 90% of CD8.

Universal primer sites and UMIs were introduced during 5'RACE template-switching synthesis of TCR cDNA. TCRdb called the 5' RACE reads again in MiXCR, with one record for every CDR3 protein. The sample yields more than 250,000 distinct CDR3 sequences, around 6.8% seen once. With 0 bases removed from V and 7 bases from J, the gap between germline ends came to 10 bases. The CDR3 spans 14 residues. Germline lookup yields CDR1 SGHAT and CDR2 FQDESV (reference sequence). The receptor's source is a man aged 18-30 years who received the YFV17D yellow fever vaccine. This sample comprised PBMCs, obtained about 49 days after the first yellow fever vaccination. J is TRBJ2-1 and V is TRBV11-1; D gene uncertain. The CDR3 DNA reads as TGTGCCAGCAGCTTAGCATGGCGGCTTAATGAGCAGTTCTTC. Its protein is CASSLAWRLNEQFF.